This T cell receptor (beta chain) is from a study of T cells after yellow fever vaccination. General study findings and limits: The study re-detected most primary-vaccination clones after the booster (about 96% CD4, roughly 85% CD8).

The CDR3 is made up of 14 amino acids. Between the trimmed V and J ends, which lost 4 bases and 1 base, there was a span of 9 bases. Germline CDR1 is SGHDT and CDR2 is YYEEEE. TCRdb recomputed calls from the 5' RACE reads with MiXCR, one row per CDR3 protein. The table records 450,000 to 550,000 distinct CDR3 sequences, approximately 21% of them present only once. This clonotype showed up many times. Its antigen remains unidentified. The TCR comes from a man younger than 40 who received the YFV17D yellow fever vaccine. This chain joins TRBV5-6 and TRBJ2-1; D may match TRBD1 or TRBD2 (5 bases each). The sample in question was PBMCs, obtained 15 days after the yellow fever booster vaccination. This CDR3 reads CASSGWGSYNEQFF. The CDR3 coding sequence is TGTGCCAGCAGCGGTTGGGGGTCCTACAATGAGCAGTTCTTC.